The 25 T cell receptor beta chains in this list originate from one sample, sequenced in a study of T cell changes during pregnancy in multiple sclerosis. Assay used: immunoSEQ multiplex PCR; TCRdb lists only in-frame clones, some missing. The table has roughly 87,000 clones, approximately 92% seen once. The sequences come from peripheral blood, collected in the third trimester of pregnancy. These receptors originate from a female donor in good health, enrolled as a control in a pregnancy study.

The V gene is TRBV2, the J gene TRBJ1-1; TRBD1 is a possible D gene (5 bases). Germline-derived CDR1 and CDR2 are SNHLY and FYNNEI. This CDR3 contains 13 residues. The ends were cut back, 4 bases at V and 3 bases at J, with 9 bases in the middle. CDR3 protein: CASSGGVYTEAFF. The CDR3 DNA follows: TGTGCCAGCAGTGGGGGGGTGTACACTGAAGCTTTCTTT. Together with reference TRBV2 and TRBJ1-1, the CDR3 gives the full variable domain: EPEVTQTPSHQVTQMGQEVILRCVPISNHLYFYWYRQILGQKVEFLVSFYNNEISEKSEIFDDQFSVERPDGSNFTLKIRSTKLEDSAMYFCASSGGVYTEAFFGQGTRLTVV.

The chain employs TRBV2 and TRBJ2-1, with TRBD2 matching 8 bases. Per germline, CDR1 SNHLY and CDR2 FYNNEI. Trimming removed 7 bases from V and 4 bases from J; junction bases left unmatched: 6. The CDR3 contains 14 residues. The CDR3 nucleotides are TGTGCCAGCACTGGGCTAGCGGGTTACAATGAGCAGTTCTTC. It yields the protein CASTGLAGYNEQFF.

The chain is built from TRBV13 and TRBJ2-1; D not certain. The CDR3 is 15 amino acids. Trimming left V 5 bases short and J 6 bases short, with 17 bases between. Per the germline V gene, CDR1 is PRHDT and CDR2 is FYEKMQ (reference sequence). The chain's CDR3 is CASSAPTTTGNEQFF. CDR3 DNA sequence: TGTGCCAGCAGCGCCCCTACTACTACGGGCAATGAGCAGTTCTTC.

The chain employs TRBV7-8 and TRBJ2-1; D gene ambiguous. Germline CDR1 and CDR2: SGHVS and FQNEAQ. The V gene lost 5 bases and the J gene lost 4 bases, with 9 bases spanning the gap. The CDR3 is 13 amino acids. The CDR3 bases are TGTGCCAGCAGCCCCTGGCGGTACAATGAGCAGTTCTTC. It yields the protein CASSPWRYNEQFF. Using reference TRBV7-8 and TRBJ2-1 for the parts outside the CDR3, the full variable domain is GAGVSQSPRYKVAKRGQDVALRCDPISGHVSLFWYQQALGQGPEFLTYFQNEAQLDKSGLPSDRFFAERPEGSVSTLKIQRTQQEDSAVYLCASSPWRYNEQFFGPGTRLTVL.

The chain links TRBV27 to TRBJ2-7; D may be TRBD2 (5 bases). Trimming pared 2 bases from V and 2 bases from J, leaving 13 bases between. The CDR3 sequence is 15 residues long. Germline loops: CDR1 MNHEY, CDR2 SMNVEV (reference sequence). The CDR3 nucleotides read TGTGCCAGCAGTTTACGAGGGCCGTTGGCCTACGAGCAGTACTTC. Its protein is CASSLRGPLAYEQYF.

The chain employs TRBV27 and TRBJ1-1; 7 nucleotides line up with TRBD1. The CDR3 length is 12 residues. V gave up 3 bases and J gave up 13 bases; unmatched junction bases: 8. The germline CDR1 and CDR2 sequences are MNHEY and SMNVEV (reference sequence). The CDR3 DNA follows: TGTGCCAGCAGTTTGAAACAGGGGAAAGTTTTCTTT. Amino acid sequence: CASSLKQGKVFF.

CDR3 amino acids: CASSPIRREETQYF. CDR3 DNA: TGTGCCAGCAGTCCTATCCGGAGGGAAGAGACCCAGTACTTC. The chain recombines TRBV28 with TRBJ2-5, with a weak D call TRBD2 (6 bases). Germline V gene sequence: CDR1 MDHEN, CDR2 SYDVKM. The length of the CDR3 is 14 residues. Trimming shortened V by 5 bases and J by 3 bases, and 13 bases separated the two germline ends.

The chain carries TRBV9 and TRBJ1-1; D is undetermined. Per germline, CDR1 SGDLS and CDR2 YYNGEE. Trimming removed 4 bases from V and 1 base from J, with 11 bases in between. The CDR3 has 14 residues. The CDR3 coding sequence is TGTGCCAGCAGCCCCCGGGAGTCGAACACTGAAGCTTTCTTT. Protein sequence: CASSPRESNTEAFF.

This sequence joins TRBV28 and TRBJ2-7, with D tentatively TRBD2 (6 bases). Trimming removed 5 bases from V and 4 bases from J, with 18 bases in between. The germline gives CDR1 MDHEN, CDR2 SYDVKM. The CDR3 consists of 15 residues. CDR3 nucleotides: TGTGCCAGCAGTCTCCGTGGGGAGGTTAGGTACGAGCAGTACTTC. Protein: CASSLRGEVRYEQYF.

This CDR3 is CASSSGTGTTYEQYF. The CDR3, as DNA: TGTGCCAGCAGCTCCGGGACAGGGACAACCTACGAGCAGTACTTC. The chain is built from TRBV11-2 and TRBJ2-7; 9 bases are a match to TRBD1. The CDR3 has 15 amino acids. Germline V gene lookup returns CDR1 SGHAT and CDR2 FQNNGV. Germline trimming cut 4 bases from V and 2 bases from J; bases unmatched to any gene: 6.

The rearrangement joins TRBV6-1 to TRBJ2-7; no firm D call. Germline values: CDR1 MNHNS, CDR2 SASEGT. CDR3 length: 13 residues. V lost 2 bases to trimming and J lost 2 bases, with 7 bases between them. The CDR3 here is CASSESGTYEQYF. As DNA, the CDR3 is TGTGCCAGCAGTGAATCAGGCACCTACGAGCAGTACTTC.

This chain links TRBV19 with TRBJ2-1; perhaps TRBD1 as D (5 bases). Deletions cut 5 bases from V and 6 bases from J, with 11 bases between. Germline CDR1 LNHDA, CDR2 SQIVND (reference sequence). This CDR3 contains 13 residues. CDR3: CASSSPQVNEQFF. DNA for the CDR3: TGTGCCAGTAGTTCTCCACAGGTCAATGAGCAGTTCTTC.

V is TRBV4-1 and J is TRBJ2-3, with unresolved D. There are 16 residues in the CDR3. Trimming removed 5 bases at V and 0 bases at J, with 15 bases between. Germline assignment: CDR1 MGHRA and CDR2 YSYEKL. The CDR3 loop reads CASSALSVYSTDTQYF. Written as DNA, the CDR3 is TGCGCCAGCAGCGCCCTATCTGTCTATAGCACAGATACGCAGTATTTT.

This clone was observed a few times. The genes are TRBV19 and TRBJ1-5, with TRBD1 identical over 7 bases. V shed 5 bases and J 2 bases; nucleotides not matched to a gene: 3. The CDR3 has 14 amino acids. Looked up from germline, CDR1 is LNHDA and CDR2 is SQIVND (reference sequence). The CDR3 DNA sequence: TGTGCCAGTAGTCGAGACAGGGGCAATCAGCCCCAGCATTTT. It codes for CASSRDRGNQPQHF.

This chain links TRBV27 with TRBJ1-5; TRBD1 is a possible D gene (5 bases). This CDR3 has 14 amino acids. Trimming cost V 6 bases and J 7 bases, with 16 bases left between them. Germline V lookup: CDR1 MNHEY, CDR2 SMNVEV (reference sequence). CDR3 region: CASRPIGGGQPQHF. CDR3 in DNA: TGTGCCAGCAGACCGATCGGGGGTGGACAGCCCCAGCATTTT.

The rearrangement joins TRBV5-1 to TRBJ1-2; TRBD1 aligns across 11 bases. V gave up 6 bases and J gave up 4 bases; unmatched junction bases: 5. Germline loops: CDR1 SGHRS, CDR2 YFSETQ. The CDR3 covers 14 residues. The CDR3 spells CASTLGTGGYGYTF. As DNA, the CDR3 is TGCGCCAGCACCCTCGGGACAGGGGGCTATGGCTACACCTTC.

This sequence joins TRBV6-1 and TRBJ1-1; unclear D gene. Looked up from germline, CDR1 is MNHNS and CDR2 is SASEGT. V lost 7 bases, J lost 2 bases, and 14 bases lay in between. The CDR3 is made up of 14 amino acids. The CDR3 nucleotides are TGTGCCAGCACTCCTTTGAGAGATAACACTGAAGCTTTCTTT. It encodes CASTPLRDNTEAFF.

The V gene is TRBV6-1, the J gene TRBJ1-5; D unclear. This CDR3 has 14 residues. The germline V gene encodes CDR1 MNHNS and CDR2 SASEGT. V gave up 0 bases and J gave up 4 bases, with 7 bases separating them. The CDR3 DNA is TGTGCCAGCAGTGAAGCGCCGGTAAATCAGCCCCAGCATTTT. Protein: CASSEAPVNQPQHF.

This sequence joins TRBV30 and TRBJ1-1; 9 bases agree with TRBD1. The germline gives CDR1 GTSNPN, CDR2 SVGIG (reference sequence). The junction had 2 bases not matched to a gene; V was cut back by 0 bases and J by 0 bases. The CDR3 spans 15 residues. The CDR3 nucleotides are TGTGCCTGGAGTGTTCGGACAGGGGTGAACACTGAAGCTTTCTTT. It codes for CAWSVRTGVNTEAFF.

The chain employs TRBV11-2 and TRBJ2-7; D might be TRBD2 (5 bases). The ends were cut back, 5 bases at V and 5 bases at J, with 13 bases in the middle. The germline V gene has CDR1 SGHAT and CDR2 FQNNGV. This CDR3 contains 13 residues. The CDR3: CASSVDSKHEQYF. Written as DNA, the CDR3 is TGTGCCAGCAGCGTGGACTCTAAACACGAGCAGTACTTC.

The gene calls are TRBV4-1 and TRBJ2-2; TRBD2 matches 10 bases. With V trimmed by 0 bases and J by 6 bases, 4 bases remained unmatched. The CDR3 has 16 amino acids. From germline, CDR1 is MGHRA and CDR2 YSYEKL. Written as DNA, the CDR3 is TGCGCCAGCAGCCAAGATTTAGCGGGGGGTGCCGGGGAGCTGTTTTTT. Encoded protein: CASSQDLAGGAGELFF.

This clone was observed a handful of times. This chain joins TRBV6-1 and TRBJ1-2, with D uncertain. This CDR3 is 13 amino acids long. The germline gives CDR1 MNHNS, CDR2 SASEGT. V was clipped by 4 bases and J by 6 bases, with 12 bases between them. Here the CDR3 reads CASSGMTRDGYTF. The CDR3 DNA reads TGTGCCAGCAGTGGTATGACGCGGGATGGCTACACCTTC.

The chain is built from TRBV25-1 and TRBJ2-5; no clear D gene. Looked up from germline, CDR1 is MGHDK and CDR2 is SYGVNS. The V and J ends lost 2 bases and 1 base respectively, with 20 bases between them. CDR3 length: 18 amino acids. This CDR3 is CASSERVSSRLPQETQYF. CDR3 bases: TGTGCCAGCAGTGAAAGAGTCAGTAGCCGACTTCCCCAAGAGACCCAGTACTTC.

A word on this clone: One end of the junction varies from germline; a read error may be responsible. This rearrangement joins TRBV14 to TRBJ1-4; no definite D call. CDR1 and CDR2 (germline): SGHDN, FVKESK. The CDR3 covers 11 residues. CDR3 loop: CANSRGRQLFF. Written as DNA, the CDR3 is TGTGCCAACAGCCGCGGGCGGCAACTGTTTTTT.

V gene TRBV7-6 combines with J gene TRBJ2-7; no definite D call. From germline, CDR1 is SGHVS and CDR2 FNYEAQ. The germline V and J ends were trimmed by 5 bases and 2 bases, with 4 bases remaining between them. This CDR3 is built from 11 residues. The CDR3 region has the DNA TGTGCCAGCAGCCCTGCCTACGAGCAGTACTTC. Its translation is CASSPAYEQYF.